The present T cell receptor (beta chain) was sequenced within a study of cytomegalovirus exposure and HLA in healthy donors. Points from the study as a whole: With further analysis later on, most CMV-associated TCR beta chains appeared HLA-restricted. Reportedly, TCR beta sequences accurately predicted HLA-A and HLA-B alleles in most subjects. Several of the most significant clusters appeared linked to common viral pathogens, based on a later analysis.

A remark on this clone: The antigen is unknown.

It was with 60 Vbeta and 13 Jbeta primers that the PCR ran. Per the authors' pipeline: Roughly 12 million of 80 million to 85 million unique TCR beta chains were shared, per a later count. Clones were sequenced by immunoSEQ multiplex PCR, and TCRdb holds only the in-frame ones, with some missing. The DNA was the basis for D and trimming; V, J and clone size are from that table. The sample carries 85,000 to 100,000 clones, 70% to 80% recorded once. This CDR3 has 15 amino acids. Germline assignment: CDR1 MDHEN and CDR2 SYDVKM. Losses at the gene ends were 6 bases for V and 1 base for J; bases not matched to a gene: 8.

The rearrangement links TRBV28 to TRBJ2-5; TRBD2 aligns across 7 bases. The receptor was derived from a man aged 60 to 75 in good health and CMV-seropositive. Material for sequencing was PBMCs. For the CDR3, the DNA is TGTGCCAGCAGCCTATGGGGCGGGGGCCAAGAGACCCAGTACTTC. This translates into CASSLWGGGQETQYF.